This T cell receptor beta chain comes out of a study of blood T cells in healthy people across ages. Study-wide points: A roughly linear fall in TCR beta diversity per million T cells was seen with increasing age. One million T cells yielded diversity estimates that were considered underestimates.

Sample-barcoded 5' priming and a J-beta primer mix drove a second PCR of about 6 to 12 cycles. From the 5' RACE reads, TCRdb called clonotypes with MiXCR, one entry per CDR3 protein. Among roughly 900,000 distinct CDR3 sequences listed, approximately 49% were seen once. Caucasian, healthy and from Russia, the donors were aged between about 6 and 90. At least 6 micrograms of total RNA were extracted per sample. A remark on this clonotype: Antigen: not known.

Sequencing was performed on blood. This TCR was sampled from a man aged 30 to 45 in good health.

The DNA of the CDR3 is TGCAGTGCCGGTGCGGAGGGGGGAGGCAATCAGCCCCAGCATTTT. It codes for CSAGAEGGGNQPQHF. The gene calls are TRBV20-1 and TRBJ1-5, with D possibly matching TRBD1 (6 bases). The germline V and J ends were trimmed by 6 bases and 2 bases, with 17 bases remaining between them. There are 15 residues in the CDR3. CDR1 is DFQATT, CDR2 SNEGSKA, per germline (reference sequence).